This TCR beta chain came from a study of T cells in Graves' hyperthyroidism and ophthalmopathy. There were TCR beta CDR3 regions amplified from RNA transcripts. The HTBI set primed first-round TCR CDR3 RT-PCR. From the multiplex PCR reads, TCRdb called clonotypes with MiXCR, one entry per CDR3 protein. The table includes about 360,000 distinct CDR3 sequences, 13% detected once. To note about this clonotype: A much larger clone lies a single base off, so this may be a read error. Since the CDR3 does not end with the conserved phenylalanine or tryptophan, this likely comes from a read error.

The CDR3 spans 15 residues. CDR1 and CDR2 from the germline V gene are SEHNR and FQNEAQ (reference sequence). V lost 3 bases and J 3 bases, leaving 14 bases between the germline ends. The rearrangement joins TRBV7-9 to TRBJ1-1, with a weak D call TRBD1 (6 bases). This TCR derives from a woman aged 18-29 years with Graves' hyperthyroidism. Sequenced input: blood. The CDR3 region has the DNA TGTGCCAGCAGCTTGAACGTAGGGGGGGACACTGAAGCTTTCTAT. This codes for CASSLNVGGDTEAFY.